A single sample is the source of the 24 T cell receptor beta chains below, sequenced in a study of cytomegalovirus exposure and HLA in healthy donors. It was with 60 Vbeta and 13 Jbeta primers that the PCR ran. Using immunoSEQ multiplex PCR, the repertoire was profiled, and TCRdb retains in-frame clones only, with some absent. The sample lists roughly 180,000 clones; just over 75% were seen once. The sequencing sample was made of PBMCs. The receptors come from a woman aged 60 to 75 in good health and CMV-seropositive.

The chain joins TRBV11-1 to TRBJ2-7, with D possibly TRBD2 on 6 matching bases. V gave up 3 bases and J gave up 2 bases, with 17 bases separating them. The CDR3 runs 16 residues. Per the germline V gene, CDR1 is SGHAT and CDR2 is FQDESV (reference sequence). The CDR3 sequence is CASSFASGTGAYEQYF. Here the CDR3 DNA reads TGTGCCAGCAGCTTTGCCTCCGGGACGGGAGCCTACGAGCAGTACTTC.

The gene calls are TRBV29-1 and TRBJ2-3, with 9 bases identical to TRBD2. Germline CDR1 SQVTM, CDR2 ANQGSEA. J gave up 1 base and V 7 bases, and 9 bases lay outside the gene matches. There are 15 residues in the CDR3. In DNA, the CDR3 is TGCAGCGGGCAAGTAGCGGGGGTTGGCACAGATACGCAGTATTTT. It specifies CSGQVAGVGTDTQYF.

The chain links TRBV7-2 to TRBJ2-2; weak D call: TRBD2 (6 bases). Germline-derived CDR1 and CDR2 are SGHTA and FQGNSA. Trimming left V 5 bases short and J 1 base short, with 11 bases between. This CDR3 spans 15 amino acids. The CDR3 nucleotides read TGTGCCAGCAGCCAGCTTAGCGGGAACACCGGGGAGCTGTTTTTT. Its protein is CASSQLSGNTGELFF.

The chain joins TRBV18 to TRBJ2-3; 11 bases agree with TRBD2. The J segment lost 10 bases and the V segment lost 5 bases, leaving 11 bases of the junction unmatched. Germline V gene data show CDR1 as KGHSH and CDR2 as LQKENI. The CDR3 extends over 15 amino acids. As DNA, the CDR3 is TGTGCCAGCTCAATGACTAGCGGGGCGGGCGAGGCGCAGTATTTT. Protein sequence: CASSMTSGAGEAQYF. Looking up the rest from reference TRBV18 and TRBJ2-3 gives the full variable domain: NAGVMQNPRHLVRRRGQEARLRCSPMKGHSHVYWYRQLPEEGLKFMVYLQKENIIDESGMPKERFSAEFPKEGPSILRIQQVVRGDSAAYFCASSMTSGAGEAQYFGPGTRLTVL.

CDR3 DNA sequence: TGTGCCAGCAGGCTAGCGGGGGCTTCAGAGACCCAGTACTTC. Protein sequence: CASRLAGASETQYF. V is TRBV6-1 and J is TRBJ2-5; 10 nucleotides match TRBD2. CDR1 is MNHNS and CDR2 is SASEGT in the germline V gene. V lost 6 bases to trimming and J lost 4 bases; unmatched junction nucleotides: 5. The CDR3 is 14 amino acids.

This chain joins TRBV9 and TRBJ2-3; TRBD2 might be the D (5 bases). V was trimmed by 0 bases and J by 6 bases, leaving 5 bases between them. The CDR3 is 12 residues long. Germline CDR1 reads SGDLS; CDR2 reads YYNGEE. The CDR3 reads CASSVERDTQYF. DNA of the CDR3: TGTGCCAGCAGCGTAGAGCGGGATACGCAGTATTTT.

The chain links TRBV27 to TRBJ2-1, with 10 bases aligning to TRBD2. Per germline, CDR1 MNHEY and CDR2 SMNVEV (reference sequence). The CDR3 covers 16 residues. Trimming removed 3 bases from V and 3 bases from J; junction bases left unmatched: 5. CDR3 residues: CASSFLLAGDYNEQFF. In nucleotides, the CDR3 is TGTGCCAGCAGTTTTCTCCTAGCGGGAGACTACAATGAGCAGTTCTTC.

This clone was recorded only once. This chain uses TRBV5-1 with TRBJ2-2; maybe TRBD1 (5 bases). The CDR3 is made up of 14 amino acids. V lost 1 base, J lost 4 bases, and 8 bases lay in between. Germline assignment: CDR1 SGHRS and CDR2 YFSETQ. Written as DNA, the CDR3 is TGCGCCAGCAGCTTGCAGGGCTTCACCGGGGAGCTGTTTTTT. This translates into CASSLQGFTGELFF.

The gene calls are TRBV19 and TRBJ1-2, with TRBD1 matching 7 bases. Trimming at V came to 6 bases and at J to 4 bases, leaving 14 bases not matched to a gene. Germline-derived CDR1 and CDR2 are LNHDA and SQIVND (reference sequence). The CDR3 covers 16 residues. CDR3 coding DNA: TGTGCCAGTAGAATTGACGGACAGGCTCCCGGCTATGGCTACACCTTC. Its translation is CASRIDGQAPGYGYTF. Complete variable domain (other parts from reference TRBV19 and TRBJ1-2): DGGITQSPKYLFRKEGQNVTLSCEQNLNHDAMYWYRQDPGQGLRLIYYSQIVNDFQKGDIAEGYSVSREKKESFPLTVTSAQKNPTAFYLCASRIDGQAPGYGYTFGSGTRLTVV.

The chain links TRBV19 to TRBJ1-2, with 8 bases fitting TRBD1. The junction had 14 bases not matched to a gene; V was cut back by 5 bases and J by 3 bases. The CDR3 runs to 17 residues. Germline V lookup: CDR1 LNHDA, CDR2 SQIVND (reference sequence). For the CDR3, the DNA is TGTGCCAGTAGTCTCGCATCTACAGGGGGATGGTACTATGGCTACACCTTC. This sequence encodes CASSLASTGGWYYGYTF.

The chain employs TRBV2 and TRBJ2-3, with D possibly being TRBD2 (5 bases). Germline lookup yields CDR1 SNHLY and CDR2 FYNNEI. The CDR3 loop spans 14 amino acids. The ends were cut back, 7 bases at V and 2 bases at J, with 13 bases in the middle. The CDR3 is CASKRAGYTDTQYF. In DNA, the CDR3 is TGTGCCAGCAAGAGGGCAGGTTACACAGATACGCAGTATTTT.

The rearrangement links TRBV6-5 to TRBJ1-1, with 8 bases matching TRBD1. Germline values: CDR1 MNHEY, CDR2 SVGAGI. This CDR3 spans 14 amino acids. V lost 5 bases, J lost 4 bases, and 6 bases stayed unmatched. Written as DNA, the CDR3 is TGTGCCAGCAGTCCAGGACAGGGTTTCACTGAAGCTTTCTTT. It is translated as CASSPGQGFTEAFF.

The V gene is TRBV5-6, the J gene TRBJ1-5; D might be TRBD1 (6 bases). Trimming removed 5 bases at V and 0 bases at J, with 12 bases between. CDR3 length: 15 amino acids. Per the germline V gene, CDR1 is SGHDT and CDR2 is YYEEEE. The CDR3 here is CASSSGQPSNQPQHF. CDR3 nucleotides: TGTGCCAGCAGTTCCGGACAGCCTAGCAATCAGCCCCAGCATTTT.

The genes are TRBV25-1 and TRBJ1-1; perhaps TRBD1 as D (6 bases). The ends were cut back, 0 bases at V and 9 bases at J, with 11 bases in the middle. Per germline, CDR1 MGHDK and CDR2 SYGVNS. CDR3 length equals 13 residues. CDR3 in DNA: TGTGCCAGCAGTGAATATAGGACAGCCCAAGCTTTCTTT. Translating it yields CASSEYRTAQAFF.

V and J are TRBV2 and TRBJ2-7; TRBD2 is a possible D gene (5 bases). V lost 4 bases, J lost 7 bases, and 26 bases lay in between. CDR1 SNHLY and CDR2 FYNNEI come from the germline V gene. This CDR3 is built from 17 residues. The CDR3, as DNA: TGTGCCAGCAGTGCTAGGCCAGGCCTCCCTACTACGGGGGAGCAGTACTTC. It translates to CASSARPGLPTTGEQYF.

As regards this clone: Other DNA sequences of this sample code for an identical CDR3. The chain links TRBV10-3 to TRBJ2-7; TRBD1 matches at 9 bases. Germline CDR1 is ENHRY and CDR2 is SYGVKD. This CDR3 region has 14 residues. V lost 6 bases to trimming and J lost 1 base; unmatched junction nucleotides: 4. The CDR3 DNA reads as TGTGCCATCAGCCCCGGGACAGGGTCCTACGAGCAGTACTTC. Translating gives CAISPGTGSYEQYF.

The chain has TRBV4-2 and TRBJ2-1; D uncertain. V lost 0 bases and J lost 8, with 14 bases in between. The CDR3 consists of 15 residues. Germline CDR1 and CDR2: LGHNA and YNFKEQ. The CDR3 DNA is TGTGCCAGCAGCCAAGATAGACGGAGCGAGTATGAGCAGTTCTTC. Encoded protein: CASSQDRRSEYEQFF.

This clone showed up just a few times. The chain is built from TRBV4-2 and TRBJ1-2; no reliable D call. This CDR3 is built from 11 residues. Germline V gene lookup returns CDR1 LGHNA and CDR2 YNFKEQ. The V end lost 11 bases, the J end lost 6 bases, and 13 bases lay between the germline ends. The CDR3 sequence: CASGPDNGYTF. For the CDR3, the DNA is TGTGCCTCCGGCCCAGACAATGGCTACACCTTC.

The chain links TRBV7-3 to TRBJ2-1; 7 bases match TRBD2. The CDR3 totals 14 residues. The germline gives CDR1 SGHTA, CDR2 FQGTGA. Trimming cost V 2 bases and J 9 bases; bases outside gene matches: 7. The CDR3 protein is CASSLGGGFSEQFF. The DNA of the CDR3 is TGTGCCAGCAGCTTAGGGGGGGGGTTTAGTGAGCAGTTCTTC.

This chain joins TRBV2 and TRBJ2-5; the match to TRBD2 covers 7 bases. The end of the DNA is better explained by TRBJ2-7, so the J call may be wrong. CDR1 and CDR2 from the germline V gene are SNHLY and FYNNEI. This CDR3 spans 13 amino acids. In DNA, the CDR3 is TGTGCCAGCAGCCGGGACTACACCAACGAGCAGTACTTC. Translating gives CASSRDYTNEQYF.

The CDR3 loop is CASSSSGRTGELFF. In nucleotides, the CDR3 is TGTGCCAGCAGCTCTAGCGGGCGGACCGGGGAGCTGTTTTTT. V usage is TRBV7-2 and J usage is TRBJ2-2, with 8 bases matching TRBD2. The CDR3 consists of 14 residues. Germline V CDR1 and CDR2: SGHTA, FQGNSA. V lost 4 bases to trimming and J lost 5 bases; unmatched junction nucleotides: 3.

This chain uses TRBV9 with TRBJ2-1, with 7 bases aligning to TRBD2. This CDR3 has 15 amino acids. V shed 0 bases and J 7 bases; nucleotides not matched to a gene: 7. In germline, CDR1 is SGDLS, CDR2 YYNGEE. The CDR3 region is CASSVVSSSGNEQFF. The CDR3, as DNA: TGTGCCAGCAGCGTAGTGTCTAGTAGCGGGAATGAGCAGTTCTTC.

Details on this clone: This specimen includes other DNA sequences encoding the same CDR3. In DNA, the CDR3 is TGTGCCTGGAGTGTGGGACTCCAAGAGACCCAGTACTTC. Its protein product is CAWSVGLQETQYF. The J gene is TRBJ2-5, the V gene TRBV30; TRBD2 is a possible D gene (6 bases). V was pared by 0 bases and J by 1 base, with 6 bases between. Per germline, CDR1 GTSNPN and CDR2 SVGIG (reference sequence). CDR3 size: 13 residues.

The V call is TRBV19, the J call TRBJ1-1; TRBD1 matches 10 bases. This CDR3 comprises 14 residues. CDR1 is LNHDA, CDR2 SQIVND, per germline (reference sequence). V was pared by 9 bases and J by 0 bases, with 4 bases of the junction left unmatched. CDR3 in DNA: TGTGCCAGCGGGACAGGGGTCATGAACACTGAAGCTTTCTTT. The encoded protein is CASGTGVMNTEAFF.